This T cell receptor beta chain derives from a study of blood T cell repertoires in COVID-19. Study-level information: Collection of acute and convalescent COVID-19 samples took place in the United States, Italy and Spain.

With 3 bases clipped from V and 2 bases from J, the junction kept 3 bases outside the gene matches. CDR3 length: 13 amino acids. Germline assignment: CDR1 DFQATT and CDR2 SNEGSKA (reference sequence). Sequenced by immunoSEQ multiplex PCR; TCRdb stores in-frame clones only, minus some. The data hold 200,000 to 300,000 clones, with 83% observed a single time. This clone was detected once. The sequence derives from a woman in her 40s who had been exposed to COVID-19. The sequenced material came from PBMCs or T cells enriched from blood (not recorded which). The chain uses TRBV20-1 and TRBJ2-5, with 7 nucleotides matching TRBD2. In DNA, the CDR3 is TGCAGTGCTAGTGGGCGGGGGCAAGAGACCCAGTACTTC. This translates into CSASGRGQETQYF.